This entry concerns a single T cell receptor (beta chain). Germline CDR1 is MNHNY and CDR2 is SVGAGI (reference sequence). Germline trimming cut 5 bases from V and 5 bases from J; bases unmatched to any gene: 8. The CDR3 consists of 14 residues. Generated by immunoSEQ multiplex PCR, the TCRdb table keeps only in-frame clones and is missing some. This table has approximately 68,000 clones, roughly 90% appearing once. This sample is part of a study of T cell changes during pregnancy in multiple sclerosis. The source was peripheral blood, collected in the second trimester of pregnancy. J is TRBJ2-5 and V is TRBV6-6; 7 positions match TRBD2. The receptor comes from a female donor with multiple sclerosis, enrolled in a pregnancy study. The CDR3 region has the DNA TGTGCCAGCAGTCTCCGACTAGCTTCGGAGACCCAGTACTTC. Protein: CASSLRLASETQYF.